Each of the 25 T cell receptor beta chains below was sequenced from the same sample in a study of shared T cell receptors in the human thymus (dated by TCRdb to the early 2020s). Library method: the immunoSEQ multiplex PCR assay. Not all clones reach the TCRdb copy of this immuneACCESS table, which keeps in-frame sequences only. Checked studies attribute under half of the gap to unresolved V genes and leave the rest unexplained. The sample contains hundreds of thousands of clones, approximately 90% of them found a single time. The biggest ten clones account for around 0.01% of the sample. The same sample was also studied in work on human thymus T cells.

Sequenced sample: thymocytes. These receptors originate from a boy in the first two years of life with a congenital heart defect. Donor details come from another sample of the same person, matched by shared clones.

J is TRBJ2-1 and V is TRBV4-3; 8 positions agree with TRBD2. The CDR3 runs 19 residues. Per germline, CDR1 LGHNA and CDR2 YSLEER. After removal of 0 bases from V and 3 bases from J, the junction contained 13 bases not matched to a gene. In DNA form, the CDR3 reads TGCGCCAGCAGCCAAGATAGGGGAATAGCGGGACGTGACTACAATGAGCAGTTCTTC. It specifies CASSQDRGIAGRDYNEQFF.

CDR3 DNA: TGCAGCGTTGTATTTGGGGACAGAACCTACGAGCAGTACTTC. This encodes CSVVFGDRTYEQYF. The chain links TRBV29-1 to TRBJ2-7; 7 positions match TRBD1. V lost 4 bases, J lost 2 bases, and 8 bases stayed unmatched. The CDR3 runs 14 residues. Germline lookup yields CDR1 SQVTM and CDR2 ANQGSEA.

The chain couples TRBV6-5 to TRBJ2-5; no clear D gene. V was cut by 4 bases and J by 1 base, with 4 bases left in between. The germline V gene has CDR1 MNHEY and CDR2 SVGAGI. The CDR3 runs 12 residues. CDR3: CASSSVQETQYF. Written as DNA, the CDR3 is TGTGCCAGCAGTTCAGTCCAAGAGACCCAGTACTTC.

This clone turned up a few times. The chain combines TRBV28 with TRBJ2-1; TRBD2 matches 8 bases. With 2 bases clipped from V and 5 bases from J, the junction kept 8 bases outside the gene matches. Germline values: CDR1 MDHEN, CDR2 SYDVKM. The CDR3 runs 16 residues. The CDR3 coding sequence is TGTGCCAGCAGTTTAGCCGGACTAGCTAAAGACAATGAGCAGTTCTTC. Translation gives CASSLAGLAKDNEQFF.

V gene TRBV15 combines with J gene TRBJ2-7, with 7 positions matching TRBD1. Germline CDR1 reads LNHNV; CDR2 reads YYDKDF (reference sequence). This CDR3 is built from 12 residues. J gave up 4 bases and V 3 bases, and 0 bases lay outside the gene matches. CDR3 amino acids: CATSSRGYEQYF. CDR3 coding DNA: TGTGCCACCAGCAGCAGGGGGTACGAGCAGTACTTC.

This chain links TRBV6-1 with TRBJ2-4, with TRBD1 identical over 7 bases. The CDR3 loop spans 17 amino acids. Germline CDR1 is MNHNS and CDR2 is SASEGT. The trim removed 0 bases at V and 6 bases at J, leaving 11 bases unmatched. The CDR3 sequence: CASSEAPRTGWLNIQYF. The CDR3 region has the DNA TGTGCCAGCAGTGAAGCGCCACGGACAGGCTGGTTAAACATTCAGTACTTC.

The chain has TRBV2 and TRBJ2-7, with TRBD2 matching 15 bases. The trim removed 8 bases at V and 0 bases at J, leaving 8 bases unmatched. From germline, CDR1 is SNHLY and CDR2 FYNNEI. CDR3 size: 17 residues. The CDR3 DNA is TGTGCCAGCTTAAAAGGGACTAGCGGGAGGAGCTCCTACGAGCAGTACTTC. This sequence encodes CASLKGTSGRSSYEQYF.

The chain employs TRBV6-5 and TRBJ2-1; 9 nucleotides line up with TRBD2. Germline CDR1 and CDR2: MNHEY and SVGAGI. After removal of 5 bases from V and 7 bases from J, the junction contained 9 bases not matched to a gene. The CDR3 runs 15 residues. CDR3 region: CASSGGGGRGNEQFF. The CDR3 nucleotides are TGTGCCAGCAGTGGCGGGGGCGGGAGGGGTAATGAGCAGTTCTTC.

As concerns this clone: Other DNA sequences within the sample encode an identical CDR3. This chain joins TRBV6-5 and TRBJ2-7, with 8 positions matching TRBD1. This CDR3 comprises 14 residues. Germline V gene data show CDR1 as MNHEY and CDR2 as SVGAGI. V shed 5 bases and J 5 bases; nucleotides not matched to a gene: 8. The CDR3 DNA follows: TGTGCCAGCAGTCCGACAGGGGATTGCGACGAGCAGTACTTC. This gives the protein CASSPTGDCDEQYF.

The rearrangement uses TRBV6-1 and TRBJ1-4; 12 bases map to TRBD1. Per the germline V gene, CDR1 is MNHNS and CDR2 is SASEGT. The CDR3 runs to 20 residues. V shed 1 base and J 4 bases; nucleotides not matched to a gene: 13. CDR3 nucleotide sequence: TGTGCCAGCAGTGAAGGGGGACAGGGGGCGTACAGTCCCAATAATGAAAAACTGTTTTTT. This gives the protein CASSEGGQGAYSPNNEKLFF.

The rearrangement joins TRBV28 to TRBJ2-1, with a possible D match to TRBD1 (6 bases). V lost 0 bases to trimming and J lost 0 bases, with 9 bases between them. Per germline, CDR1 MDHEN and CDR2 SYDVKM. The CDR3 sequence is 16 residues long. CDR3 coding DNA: TGTGCCAGCAGTTTATGGGACAGTGTCTCCTACAATGAGCAGTTCTTC. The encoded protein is CASSLWDSVSYNEQFF.

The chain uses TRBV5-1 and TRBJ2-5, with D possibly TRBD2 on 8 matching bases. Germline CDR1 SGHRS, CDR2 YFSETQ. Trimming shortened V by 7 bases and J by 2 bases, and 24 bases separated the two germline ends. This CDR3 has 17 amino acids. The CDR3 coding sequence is TGCGCCAGCCTTCCAACCGGGACAGCTAGCGGGCAAGAGACCCAGTACTTC. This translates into CASLPTGTASGQETQYF.

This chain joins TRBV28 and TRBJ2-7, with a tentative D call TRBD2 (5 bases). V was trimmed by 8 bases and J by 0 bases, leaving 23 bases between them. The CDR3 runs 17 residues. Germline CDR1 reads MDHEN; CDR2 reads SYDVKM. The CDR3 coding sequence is TGTGCCAGCGATGAGGGCAAGGAGCCGGCAAGCTCCTACGAGCAGTACTTC. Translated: CASDEGKEPASSYEQYF.

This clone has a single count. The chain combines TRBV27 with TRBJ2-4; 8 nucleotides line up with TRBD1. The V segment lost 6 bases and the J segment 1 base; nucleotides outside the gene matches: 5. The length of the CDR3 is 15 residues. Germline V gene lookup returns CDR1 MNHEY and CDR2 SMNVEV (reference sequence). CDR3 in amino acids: CASRTGERAKNIQYF. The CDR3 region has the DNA TGTGCCAGCAGGACAGGGGAAAGGGCCAAAAACATTCAGTACTTC.

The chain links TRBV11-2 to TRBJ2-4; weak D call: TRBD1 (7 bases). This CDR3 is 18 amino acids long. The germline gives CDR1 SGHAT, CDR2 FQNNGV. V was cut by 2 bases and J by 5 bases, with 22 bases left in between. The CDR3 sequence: CASSLRWGAEGAENIQYF. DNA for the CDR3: TGTGCCAGCAGCTTACGCTGGGGGGCGGAGGGGGCGGAAAACATTCAGTACTTC.

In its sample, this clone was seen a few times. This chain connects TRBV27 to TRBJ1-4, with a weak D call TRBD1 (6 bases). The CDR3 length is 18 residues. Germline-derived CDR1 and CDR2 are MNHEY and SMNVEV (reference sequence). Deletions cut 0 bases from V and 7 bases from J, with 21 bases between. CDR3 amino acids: CASSLSTQGNGVREKLFF. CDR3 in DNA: TGTGCCAGCAGTTTATCGACACAGGGAAATGGGGTTCGTGAAAAACTGTTTTTT.

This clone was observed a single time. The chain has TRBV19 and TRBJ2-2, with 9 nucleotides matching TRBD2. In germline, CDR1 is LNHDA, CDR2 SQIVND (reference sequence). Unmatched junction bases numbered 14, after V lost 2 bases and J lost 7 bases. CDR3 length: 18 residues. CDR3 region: CASSIRGLAGFSGGELFF. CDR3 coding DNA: TGTGCCAGTAGTATACGAGGGCTAGCGGGATTCAGTGGCGGGGAGCTGTTTTTT. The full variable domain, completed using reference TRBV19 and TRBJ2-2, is DGGITQSPKYLFRKEGQNVTLSCEQNLNHDAMYWYRQDPGQGLRLIYYSQIVNDFQKGDIAEGYSVSREKKESFPLTVTSAQKNPTAFYLCASSIRGLAGFSGGELFFGEGSRLTVL.

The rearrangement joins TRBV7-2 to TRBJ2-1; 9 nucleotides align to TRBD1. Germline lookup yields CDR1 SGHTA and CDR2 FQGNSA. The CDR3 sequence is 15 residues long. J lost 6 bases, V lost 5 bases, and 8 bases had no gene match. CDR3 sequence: CASSPRDRVANEQFF. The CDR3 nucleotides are TGTGCCAGCAGCCCCCGGGACAGGGTGGCCAATGAGCAGTTCTTC.

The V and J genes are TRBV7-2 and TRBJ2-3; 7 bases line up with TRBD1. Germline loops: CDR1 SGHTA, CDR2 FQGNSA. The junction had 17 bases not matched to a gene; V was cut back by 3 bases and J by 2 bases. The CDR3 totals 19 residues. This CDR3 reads CASSLGAPGTTGDTDTQYF. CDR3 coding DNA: TGTGCCAGCAGCTTGGGAGCCCCCGGGACAACAGGGGACACAGATACGCAGTATTTT.

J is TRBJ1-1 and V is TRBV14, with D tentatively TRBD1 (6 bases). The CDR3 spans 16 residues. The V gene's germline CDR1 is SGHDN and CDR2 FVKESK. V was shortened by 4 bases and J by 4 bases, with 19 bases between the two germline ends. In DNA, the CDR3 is TGTGCCAGCAGCCGCAGACAGGCCACCCGAGGCACTGAAGCTTTCTTT. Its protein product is CASSRRQATRGTEAFF.

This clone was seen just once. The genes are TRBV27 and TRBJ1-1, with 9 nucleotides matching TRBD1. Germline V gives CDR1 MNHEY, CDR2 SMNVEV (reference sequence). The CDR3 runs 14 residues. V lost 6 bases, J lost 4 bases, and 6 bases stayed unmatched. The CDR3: CASRIGTGRTEAFF. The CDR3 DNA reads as TGTGCCAGCAGGATTGGGACAGGGCGCACTGAAGCTTTCTTT.

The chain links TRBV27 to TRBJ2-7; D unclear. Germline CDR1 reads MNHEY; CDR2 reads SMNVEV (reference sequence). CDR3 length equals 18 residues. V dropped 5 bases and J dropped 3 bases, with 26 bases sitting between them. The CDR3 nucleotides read TGTGCCAGCAGTCCCCTCCCCCCCCACTTGCAAGATTTCTACGAGCAGTACTTC. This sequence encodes CASSPLPPHLQDFYEQYF.

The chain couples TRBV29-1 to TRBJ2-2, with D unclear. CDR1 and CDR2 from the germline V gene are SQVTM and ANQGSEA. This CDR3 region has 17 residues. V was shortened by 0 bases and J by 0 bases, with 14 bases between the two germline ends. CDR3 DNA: TGCAGCGTTGAAGAATACCGCCTATACCCGAACACCGGGGAGCTGTTTTTT. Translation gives CSVEEYRLYPNTGELFF.

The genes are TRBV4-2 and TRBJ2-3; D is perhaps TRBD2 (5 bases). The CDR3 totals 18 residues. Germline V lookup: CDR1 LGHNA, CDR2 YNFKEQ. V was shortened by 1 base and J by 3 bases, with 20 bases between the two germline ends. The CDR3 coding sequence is TGTGCCAGCAGCCAAGGCGTGACGCGTCGCGGGCGGACAGATACGCAGTATTTT. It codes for CASSQGVTRRGRTDTQYF.

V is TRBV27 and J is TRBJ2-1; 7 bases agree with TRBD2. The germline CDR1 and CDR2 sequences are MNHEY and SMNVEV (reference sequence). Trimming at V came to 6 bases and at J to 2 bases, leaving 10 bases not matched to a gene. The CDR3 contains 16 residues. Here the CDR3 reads CASSLDPAGPYNEQFF. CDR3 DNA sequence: TGTGCCAGCAGCCTTGATCCAGCGGGGCCCTACAATGAGCAGTTCTTC.